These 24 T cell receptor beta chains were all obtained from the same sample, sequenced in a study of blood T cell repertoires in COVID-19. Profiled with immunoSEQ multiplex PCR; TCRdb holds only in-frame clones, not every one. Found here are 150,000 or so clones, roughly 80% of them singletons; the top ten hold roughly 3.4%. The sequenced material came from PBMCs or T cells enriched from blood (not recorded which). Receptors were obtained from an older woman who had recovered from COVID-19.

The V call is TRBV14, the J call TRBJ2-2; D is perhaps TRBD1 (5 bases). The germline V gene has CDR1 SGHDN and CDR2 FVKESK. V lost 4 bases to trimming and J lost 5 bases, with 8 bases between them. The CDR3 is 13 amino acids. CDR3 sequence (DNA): TGTGCCAGCAGCCTTCCAGGGACCGGGGAGCTGTTTTTT. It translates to CASSLPGTGELFF.

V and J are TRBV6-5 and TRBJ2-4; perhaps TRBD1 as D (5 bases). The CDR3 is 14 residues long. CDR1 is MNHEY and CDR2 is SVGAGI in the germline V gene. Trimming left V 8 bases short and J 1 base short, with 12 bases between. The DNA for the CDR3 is TGTGCCAGCCGTTTACAGGTTGCCAAAAACATTCAGTACTTC. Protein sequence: CASRLQVAKNIQYF.

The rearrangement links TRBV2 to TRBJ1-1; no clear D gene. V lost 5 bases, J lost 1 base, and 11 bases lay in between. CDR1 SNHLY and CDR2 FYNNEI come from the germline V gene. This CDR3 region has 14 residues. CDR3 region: CASSPGIQNTEAFF. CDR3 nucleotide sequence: TGTGCCAGCAGTCCCGGGATCCAGAACACTGAAGCTTTCTTT.

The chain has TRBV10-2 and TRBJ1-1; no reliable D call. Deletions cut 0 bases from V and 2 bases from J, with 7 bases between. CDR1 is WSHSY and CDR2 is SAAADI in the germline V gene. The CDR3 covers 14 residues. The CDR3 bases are TGCGCCAGCAGTGAGTCGGAGATTAACACTGAAGCTTTCTTT. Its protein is CASSESEINTEAFF.

In nucleotides, the CDR3 is TGTGCCAGCAGCTTATTTCCAGGACAGGGTAACTTTGGTGGCTACACCTTC. It yields the protein CASSLFPGQGNFGGYTF. The chain has TRBV13 and TRBJ1-2; 8 positions agree with TRBD1. Looked up from germline, CDR1 is PRHDT and CDR2 is FYEKMQ (reference sequence). The J segment lost 7 bases and the V segment lost 2 bases, leaving 15 bases of the junction unmatched. The CDR3 covers 17 residues.

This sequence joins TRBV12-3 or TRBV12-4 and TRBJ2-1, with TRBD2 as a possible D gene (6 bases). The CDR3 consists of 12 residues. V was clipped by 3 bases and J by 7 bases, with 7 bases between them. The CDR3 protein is CASSLGLNEQFF. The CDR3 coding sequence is TGTGCCAGCAGTTTGGGACTTAATGAGCAGTTCTTC.

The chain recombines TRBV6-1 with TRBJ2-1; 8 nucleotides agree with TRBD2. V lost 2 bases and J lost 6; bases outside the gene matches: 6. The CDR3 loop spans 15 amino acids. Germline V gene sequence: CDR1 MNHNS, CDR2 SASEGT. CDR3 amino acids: CASSELIAGSNEQFF. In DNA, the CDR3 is TGTGCCAGCAGTGAATTAATAGCGGGGAGCAATGAGCAGTTCTTC.

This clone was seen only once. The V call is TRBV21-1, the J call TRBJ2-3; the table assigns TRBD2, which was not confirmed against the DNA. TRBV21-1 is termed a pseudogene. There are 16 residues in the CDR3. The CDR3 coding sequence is TGTGCCAGCAGCAAAGCGGCGGGGGGGAGCACAGATACGCAGTATTTT. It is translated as CASSKAAGGSTDTQYF.

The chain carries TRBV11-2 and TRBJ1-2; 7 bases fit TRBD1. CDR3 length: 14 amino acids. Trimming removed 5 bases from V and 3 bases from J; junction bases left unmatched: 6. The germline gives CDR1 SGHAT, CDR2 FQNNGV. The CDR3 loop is CASSPRDRHYGYTF. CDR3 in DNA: TGTGCCAGCAGCCCCCGGGACAGACACTATGGCTACACCTTC.

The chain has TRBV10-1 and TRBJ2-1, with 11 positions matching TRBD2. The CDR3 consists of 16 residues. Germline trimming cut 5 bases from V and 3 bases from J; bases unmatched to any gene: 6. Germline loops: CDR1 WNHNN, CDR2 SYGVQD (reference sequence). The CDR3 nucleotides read TGCGCCAGCAGTCGCTTAGCGGGGGGGTTCTACAATGAGCAGTTCTTC. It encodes CASSRLAGGFYNEQFF.

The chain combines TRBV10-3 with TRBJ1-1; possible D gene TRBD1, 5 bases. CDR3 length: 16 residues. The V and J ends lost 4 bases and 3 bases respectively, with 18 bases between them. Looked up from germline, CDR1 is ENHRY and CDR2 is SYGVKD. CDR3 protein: CAISVQGEGLYTEAFF. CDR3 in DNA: TGTGCCATCAGTGTCCAGGGTGAGGGACTCTACACTGAAGCTTTCTTT.

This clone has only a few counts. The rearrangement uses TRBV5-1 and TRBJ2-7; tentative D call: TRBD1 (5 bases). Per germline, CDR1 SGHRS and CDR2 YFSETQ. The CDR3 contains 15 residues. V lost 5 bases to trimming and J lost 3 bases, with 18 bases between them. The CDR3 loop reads CASRAGPSLDYEQYF. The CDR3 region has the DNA TGCGCCAGCAGAGCAGGGCCCAGCCTTGACTACGAGCAGTACTTC.

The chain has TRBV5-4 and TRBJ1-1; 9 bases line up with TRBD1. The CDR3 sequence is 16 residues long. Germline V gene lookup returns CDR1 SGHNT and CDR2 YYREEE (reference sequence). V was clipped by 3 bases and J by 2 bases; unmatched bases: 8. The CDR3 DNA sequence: TGTGCCAGCAGCTCCGGGACAGGGTTCTTAAACACTGAAGCTTTCTTT. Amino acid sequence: CASSSGTGFLNTEAFF.

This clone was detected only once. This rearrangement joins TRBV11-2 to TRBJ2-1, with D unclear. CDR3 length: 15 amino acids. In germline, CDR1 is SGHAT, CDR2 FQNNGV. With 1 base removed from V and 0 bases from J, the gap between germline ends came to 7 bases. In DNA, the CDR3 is TGTGCCAGCAGCTTAGGTAGCAGCTCCTACAATGAGCAGTTCTTC. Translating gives CASSLGSSSYNEQFF.

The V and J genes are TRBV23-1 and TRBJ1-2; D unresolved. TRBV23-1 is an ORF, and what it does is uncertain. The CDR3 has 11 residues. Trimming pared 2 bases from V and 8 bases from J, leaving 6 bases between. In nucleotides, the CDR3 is TGCGCCAGCAGTCAACAAATCGGCTACACCTTC. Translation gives CASSQQIGYTF.

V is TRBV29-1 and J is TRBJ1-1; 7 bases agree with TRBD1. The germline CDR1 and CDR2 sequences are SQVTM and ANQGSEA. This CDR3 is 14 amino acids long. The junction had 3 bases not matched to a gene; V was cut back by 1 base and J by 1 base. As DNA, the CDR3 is TGCAGCGTTGAAGCGGGACAGAAGAACACTGAAGCTTTCTTT. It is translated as CSVEAGQKNTEAFF. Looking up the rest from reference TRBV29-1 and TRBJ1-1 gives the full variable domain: SAVISQKPSRDICQRGTSLTIQCQVDSQVTMMFWYRQQPGQSLTLIATANQGSEATYESGFVIDKFPISRPNLTFSTLTVSNMSPEDSSIYLCSVEAGQKNTEAFFGQGTRLTVV.

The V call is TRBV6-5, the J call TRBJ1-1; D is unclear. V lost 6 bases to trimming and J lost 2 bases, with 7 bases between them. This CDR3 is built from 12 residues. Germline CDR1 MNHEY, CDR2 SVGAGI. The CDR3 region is CASRTRNTEAFF. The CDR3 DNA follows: TGTGCCAGCAGGACAAGAAACACTGAAGCTTTCTTT.

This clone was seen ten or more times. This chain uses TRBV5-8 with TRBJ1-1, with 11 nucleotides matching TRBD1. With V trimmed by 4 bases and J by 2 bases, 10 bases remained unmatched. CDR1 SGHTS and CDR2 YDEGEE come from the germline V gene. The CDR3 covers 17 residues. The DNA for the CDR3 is TGTGCCAGCAGCCCAGGACAGGGGGCGCGACACAACACTGAAGCTTTCTTT. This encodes CASSPGQGARHNTEAFF.

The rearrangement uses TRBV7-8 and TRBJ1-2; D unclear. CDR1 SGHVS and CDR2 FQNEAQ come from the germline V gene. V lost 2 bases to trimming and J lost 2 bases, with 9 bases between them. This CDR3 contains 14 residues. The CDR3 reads CASSLNRLNYGYTF. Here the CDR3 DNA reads TGTGCCAGCAGCTTAAACAGACTAAACTATGGCTACACCTTC.

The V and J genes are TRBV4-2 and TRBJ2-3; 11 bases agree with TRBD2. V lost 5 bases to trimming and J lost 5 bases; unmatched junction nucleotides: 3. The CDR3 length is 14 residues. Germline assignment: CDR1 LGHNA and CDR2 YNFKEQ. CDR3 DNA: TGTGCCAGCAGCGCCGGACTAGCGGGAGATACGCAGTATTTT. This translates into CASSAGLAGDTQYF.

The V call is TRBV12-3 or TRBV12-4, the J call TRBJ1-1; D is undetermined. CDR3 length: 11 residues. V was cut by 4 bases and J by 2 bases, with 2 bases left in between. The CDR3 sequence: CASSSNTEAFF. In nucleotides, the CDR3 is TGTGCCAGCAGTTCAAACACTGAAGCTTTCTTT.

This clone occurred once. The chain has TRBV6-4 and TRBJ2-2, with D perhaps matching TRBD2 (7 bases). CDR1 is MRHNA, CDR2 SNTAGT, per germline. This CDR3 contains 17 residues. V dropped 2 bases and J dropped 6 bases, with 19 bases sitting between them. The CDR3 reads CASSDEPQGGGSGELFF. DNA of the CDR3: TGTGCCAGCAGTGACGAACCCCAAGGGGGGGGCTCCGGGGAGCTGTTTTTT.

The CDR3 DNA is TGTGCCAGCAGCCCCGGGGGTGCGCCCTACGAGCAGTACTTC. Translated, it gives CASSPGGAPYEQYF. The chain has TRBV2 and TRBJ2-7; TRBD2 is a possible D gene (6 bases). The germline V and J ends were trimmed by 6 bases and 2 bases, with 14 bases remaining between them. Germline loops: CDR1 SNHLY, CDR2 FYNNEI. This CDR3 contains 14 residues.

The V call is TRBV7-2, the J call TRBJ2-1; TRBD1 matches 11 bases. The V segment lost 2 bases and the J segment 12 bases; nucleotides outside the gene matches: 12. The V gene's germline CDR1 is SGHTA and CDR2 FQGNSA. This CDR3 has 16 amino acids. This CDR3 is CASSLFWTGGASLQFF. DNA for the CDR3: TGTGCCAGCAGCTTATTTTGGACAGGGGGCGCTTCCCTGCAGTTCTTC.